This T cell receptor beta chain was sequenced in a study of T cells expressing NK-cell markers. The CDR3 sequence is 18 residues long. The germline CDR1 and CDR2 sequences are SGDLS and YYNGEE. Concerning this clonotype itself: The antigen is unknown.

TCRdb re-called the 5' RACE reads, yielding one record per CDR3 amino acid sequence without DNA. The listing contains about 390,000 distinct CDR3 sequences. Overall study findings and caveats: In 5 or 6 donors, dominant NKG2C+ clonotypes were roughly 1.0-8% of CD8+ T cells.

Sample: blood T cells: a sorted CD56 or NKG2C T cell subset, CD4+ or CD8+ T cells, or bulk PBMC T cells (not recorded which). The source of this sequence is a woman aged 45-65 years in good health. This sequence joins TRBV9 and TRBJ2-3; lacking DNA, the TRBD1 call made by TCRdb goes unchecked. The CDR3 is CASSVGLQGPSKRDTQYF.